This is a list of T cell receptor beta chains from one sample in a study of beta chain features in type 1 diabetes. The repertoire was sequenced with immunoSEQ multiplex PCR; TCRdb's copy has only in-frame clones and lacks some. The table records about 150,000 clones, about 10% of them present only once. The sample was naive CD4+ T cells from blood. Every receptor here comes from a man younger than 35 in good health. Each CDR3 is given with its conserved first and last residue. A D gene is named only where the DNA matches it firmly. Not all rows give a size; the values are once, few, many and, for expanded clones, a class.

J,V,D,size,CDR3,DNA
TRBJ2-7,TRBV7-2,NA,many,CASSLAQGYEQYF,TGTGCCAGCAGCTTAGCCCAGGGATACGAGCAGTACTTC
TRBJ2-3,TRBV2,NA,NA,CASSEMLAGEANTQYF,TGTGCCAGCAGTGAAATGTTAGCCGGGGAGGCTAATACGCAGTATTTT
TRBJ2-5,TRBV7-2,TRBD2,NA,CASSLIPFSGGAEETQYF,TGTGCCAGCAGCCTGATCCCCTTTAGCGGGGGGGCCGAAGAGACCCAGTACTTC
TRBJ1-5,TRBV4-1,NA,few,CASSQLGYSNQPQHF,TGCGCCAGCAGCCAACTCGGGTATAGCAATCAGCCCCAGCATTTT
TRBJ1-1,TRBV5-1,NA,NA,CASSIGSPLNTEAFF,TGCGCCAGCAGCATTGGCTCCCCCTTGAACACTGAAGCTTTCTTT
TRBJ2-3,TRBV7-2,NA,NA,CASRAVQRYTQYF,TGTGCCAGCAGGGCGGTACAAAGGTATACGCAGTATTTT
TRBJ2-5,TRBV7-2,NA,many,CASSLPGQETQYF,TGTGCCAGCAGCTTACCCGGGCAAGAGACCCAGTACTTC
TRBJ2-3,TRBV7-2,TRBD2,few,CASSLTSGGAVDTQYF,TGTGCCAGCAGCCTGACTAGCGGGGGGGCCGTAGATACGCAGTATTTT
TRBJ1-2,TRBV19,TRBD1,many,CASSGQGTAGYTF,TGTGCCAGTAGCGGACAGGGAACCGCTGGCTACACCTTC
TRBJ1-2,TRBV7-2,NA,few,CASSLGGFYGYTF,TGTGCCAGCAGCTTAGGAGGGTTCTATGGCTACACCTTC
TRBJ2-6,TRBV30,NA,many,CAWSVGVSGANVLTF,TGTGCCTGGAGTGTCGGGGTGTCTGGGGCCAACGTCCTGACTTTC
TRBJ2-7,TRBV11-2,TRBD2,NA,CASSSPRLAGYEQYF,TGTGCCAGCAGCTCCCCGCGACTAGCGGGATACGAGCAGTACTTC
TRBJ1-3,TRBV19,NA,few,CASSETAGNTIYF,TGTGCCAGTAGTGAAACCGCGGGAAACACCATATATTTT
TRBJ1-6,TRBV4-3,TRBD1,many,CASSQTHDRVRNSPLHF,TGCGCCAGCAGCCAGACTCATGACAGGGTCCGTAATTCACCCCTCCACTTT
TRBJ2-2,TRBV2,NA,few,CASSEVRQGSGELFF,TGTGCCAGCAGTGAAGTAAGGCAGGGAAGCGGGGAGCTGTTTTTT
TRBJ2-1,TRBV5-6,TRBD2,NA,CASSSEGLAALGEQFF,TGTGCCAGCAGCTCTGAAGGACTAGCGGCCCTAGGAGAGCAGTTCTTC